These 21 T cell receptor beta chains were sequenced from one sample in a study of T cells after yellow fever vaccination. TCRdb passed the 5' RACE reads through MiXCR, listing each CDR3 protein once. The data hold 500,000 to 650,000 distinct CDR3 sequences, with less than 20% observed a single time. The sample consisted of PBMCs, taken 5 to 6 days after the first yellow fever vaccination. These receptors all stem from a man younger than 35 who received the YFV17D yellow fever vaccine.

This clonotype was seen just once. The chain combines TRBV6-5 with TRBJ2-7; D is perhaps TRBD1 or TRBD2 (6 bases each). CDR1 is MNHEY, CDR2 SVGAGI, per germline. The CDR3 runs 15 residues. Trimming left V 2 bases short and J 6 bases short, with 17 bases between. Written as DNA, the CDR3 is TGTGCCAGCAGTTACCCGGGGGCTCGACTATCCGAGCAGTACTTC. Translating gives CASSYPGARLSEQYF.

Comment on this clonotype: A read error is likely, as this CDR3 ends without the conserved phenylalanine or tryptophan. The limits of the CDR3 on the DNA are not certain, so only TCRdb's listed CDR3 is given. V usage is TRBV29-1 and J usage is TRBJ2-5; TRBD1, the table's D call, lacks a check against the DNA. A total of 8 residues make up the CDR3, ends included. CDR1 is SQVTM, CDR2 ANQGSEA, per germline. CDR3 in amino acids: CSVGDRVI.

The chain carries TRBV28 and TRBJ1-1, with D hard to call. V lost 1 base, J lost 8 bases, and 8 bases lay in between. Germline V gene data show CDR1 as MDHEN and CDR2 as SYDVKM. This CDR3 region has 12 residues. The CDR3 is CASSLLAVEAFF. The CDR3 DNA is TGTGCCAGCAGTTTATTAGCAGTGGAAGCTTTCTTT.

The genes are TRBV5-1 and TRBJ2-5; D is possibly TRBD2 (5 bases). This CDR3 contains 15 residues. CDR1 is SGHRS and CDR2 is YFSETQ in the germline V gene. The V end lost 2 bases, the J end lost 5 bases, and 16 bases lay between the germline ends. The DNA of the CDR3 is TGCGCCAGCAGCTTCAATAGAGGGCCGGAGGAGACCCAGTACTTC. Its protein is CASSFNRGPEETQYF.

This chain connects TRBV11-2 to TRBJ2-7, with D possibly matching TRBD1 (6 bases). V lost 6 bases, J lost 0 bases, and 18 bases lay in between. CDR3 size: 16 residues. Germline V CDR1 and CDR2: SGHAT, FQNNGV. CDR3 sequence reads: CASRTPRGPRSYEQYF. For the CDR3, the DNA is TGTGCCAGCAGAACCCCCAGGGGCCCACGCTCCTACGAGCAGTACTTC.

This clonotype was counted at least ten times. The chain joins TRBV5-1 to TRBJ1-2, with a weak D call TRBD1 (5 bases). CDR3 length: 14 amino acids. V shed 0 bases and J shed 3 bases, with 9 bases lying between them. Germline CDR1 is SGHRS and CDR2 is YFSETQ. CDR3 sequence: CASSLVGADYGYTF. For the CDR3, the DNA is TGCGCCAGCAGCTTGGTAGGGGCGGACTATGGCTACACCTTC.

The V gene is TRBV6-1, the J gene TRBJ1-2; possible D gene TRBD1, 5 bases. The CDR3 is 12 amino acids. Germline CDR1 is MNHNS and CDR2 is SASEGT. Trimming cost V 5 bases and J 4 bases, with 8 bases left between them. CDR3 sequence: CASSKDSYGYTF. The CDR3 DNA reads as TGTGCCAGCAGTAAAGACAGCTATGGCTACACCTTC.

This clonotype has a handful of counts. The chain recombines TRBV9 with TRBJ1-1; 7 bases fit TRBD1. The junction had 20 bases not matched to a gene; V was cut back by 4 bases and J by 5 bases. The CDR3 is 18 amino acids. Germline loops: CDR1 SGDLS, CDR2 YYNGEE. The CDR3 loop reads CASSSVATRTGFNTEAFF. As DNA, the CDR3 is TGTGCCAGCAGCAGCGTAGCTACTAGGACAGGTTTTAATACTGAAGCTTTCTTT.

The genes are TRBV27 and TRBJ1-2; the D is unclear. The CDR3 has 14 amino acids. V lost 6 bases to trimming and J lost 1 base, with 12 bases between them. Germline V gene lookup returns CDR1 MNHEY and CDR2 SMNVEV (reference sequence). The CDR3 loop is CASRPAGVNYGYTF. CDR3 sequence (DNA): TGTGCCAGCAGACCTGCCGGGGTTAACTATGGCTACACCTTC.

The genes are TRBV24-1 and TRBJ1-2; D ambiguous. There are 16 residues in the CDR3. With 0 bases removed from V and 4 bases from J, the gap between germline ends came to 14 bases. From germline, CDR1 is KGHDR and CDR2 SFDVKD. The CDR3 sequence: CATSDLRHEEGYGYTF. Here the CDR3 DNA reads TGTGCCACCAGTGATTTGCGTCACGAGGAGGGCTATGGCTACACCTTC.

This clonotype was recorded a few times. This chain links TRBV13 with TRBJ2-3, with D unresolved. Trimming left V 1 base short and J 8 bases short, with 7 bases between. Germline assignment: CDR1 PRHDT and CDR2 FYEKMQ (reference sequence). CDR3 size: 12 residues. CDR3 bases: TGTGCCAGCAGCTTAGCGCCCAGTACGCAGTATTTT. This encodes CASSLAPSTQYF.

CDR3 protein: CASSLTAKETQYF. The CDR3 nucleotides are TGTGCCAGCAGCCTGACAGCAAAAGAGACCCAGTACTTC. The chain is built from TRBV7-8 and TRBJ2-5; a weak D match, TRBD1 (5 bases). V was pared by 5 bases and J by 3 bases, with 10 bases between. Germline V gene data show CDR1 as SGHVS and CDR2 as FQNEAQ. The CDR3 is 13 residues long.

The J gene is TRBJ2-5, the V gene TRBV6-5; D ambiguous. Germline-derived CDR1 and CDR2 are MNHEY and SVGAGI. Trimming pared 0 bases from V and 2 bases from J, leaving 10 bases between. The CDR3 is 15 amino acids. CDR3 amino acids: CASSYSIQDQETQYF. CDR3 nucleotide sequence: TGTGCCAGCAGTTACTCGATCCAGGATCAAGAGACCCAGTACTTC.

V and J are TRBV5-4 and TRBJ2-1, with 10 bases aligning to TRBD2. Germline V gene data show CDR1 as SGHNT and CDR2 as YYREEE (reference sequence). The CDR3 is made up of 15 amino acids. V gave up 0 bases and J gave up 7 bases; unmatched junction bases: 4. This CDR3 reads CASSLDSGGMNEQFF. DNA for the CDR3: TGTGCCAGCAGCTTGGATAGCGGGGGGATGAATGAGCAGTTCTTC.

This clonotype was recorded a few times. The chain couples TRBV20-1 to TRBJ2-2, with 8 bases that match TRBD1. J was trimmed by 7 bases and V by 6 bases; bases with no gene match: 10. The V gene's germline CDR1 is DFQATT and CDR2 SNEGSKA (reference sequence). The CDR3 extends over 14 amino acids. The DNA of the CDR3 is TGCAGTGCCCTTTGGCAGGGGGCGGGCGGGGAGCTGTTTTTT. Residues: CSALWQGAGGELFF.

This chain connects TRBV4-1 to TRBJ2-2, with 8 nucleotides matching TRBD2. The germline V gene encodes CDR1 MGHRA and CDR2 YSYEKL. V lost 5 bases, J lost 5 bases, and 7 bases stayed unmatched. The CDR3 consists of 15 residues. The CDR3, as DNA: TGCGCCAGCAGCGAAAGACTAGCGACAACCGGGGAGCTGTTTTTT. This encodes CASSERLATTGELFF.

The chain couples TRBV15 to TRBJ1-2; D gene unclear. V was clipped by 2 bases and J by 6 bases, with 10 bases between them. Germline assignment: CDR1 LNHNV and CDR2 YYDKDF (reference sequence). CDR3 length equals 13 residues. CDR3 in amino acids: CATSRTLSDGYTF. The DNA of the CDR3 is TGTGCCACCAGCAGAACTCTGAGCGATGGCTACACCTTC.

This clonotype was observed a handful of times. Here the CDR3 reads CASSQDTGGAFF. The CDR3 nucleotides are TGTGCCAGCAGCCAAGATACGGGGGGAGCTTTCTTT. This chain links TRBV3-1 with TRBJ1-1, with D possibly being TRBD1 (5 bases). V dropped 0 bases and J dropped 10 bases, with 9 bases sitting between them. The germline V gene has CDR1 LGHDT and CDR2 YNNKEL (reference sequence). The CDR3 is 12 amino acids. The variable domain in full, with the rest retrieved from reference TRBV3-1 and TRBJ1-1, is DTAVSQTPKYLVTQMGNDKSIKCEQNLGHDTMYWYKQDSKKFLKIMFSYNNKELIINETVPNRFSPKSPDKAHLNLHINSLELGDSAVYFCASSQDTGGAFFGQGTRLTVV.

The chain combines TRBV20-1 with TRBJ1-2; maybe TRBD1 (5 bases). The V and J ends lost 6 bases and 4 bases respectively, with 12 bases between them. This CDR3 region has 12 residues. Germline V lookup: CDR1 DFQATT, CDR2 SNEGSKA (reference sequence). CDR3 sequence (DNA): TGCAGTGCAAGCAGGCAGGGCTATGGCTACACCTTC. Protein: CSASRQGYGYTF.

The chain has TRBV12-3 or TRBV12-4 and TRBJ1-1, with D tentatively TRBD1 (5 bases). CDR3 length equals 12 residues. Trimming took 5 bases from V and 7 from J, leaving 11 bases between them. This CDR3 is CASSRGDLEAFF. The CDR3 region has the DNA TGTGCCAGCAGTCGCGGGGACCTTGAAGCTTTCTTT.

The rearrangement joins TRBV7-9 to TRBJ2-3, with a weak D call TRBD1 (5 bases). The CDR3 is 13 amino acids. The germline V gene encodes CDR1 SEHNR and CDR2 FQNEAQ (reference sequence). Trimming pared 5 bases from V and 3 bases from J, leaving 9 bases between. The CDR3 sequence: CASSTKGTDTQYF. The CDR3 DNA reads TGTGCCAGCAGCACGAAGGGGACAGATACGCAGTATTTT.